This T cell receptor beta chain was retrieved from a study of blood T cell repertoires in COVID-19. Study overall: Donors in the United States, Italy and Spain gave samples during acute or convalescent COVID-19.

In the original analysis: Amplification of reference gene primers was used by the study to estimate nucleated cell counts. TCRdb's table, derived via immunoSEQ multiplex PCR, lists solely in-frame clones and lacks some. For V, J and clone size, that table is used; D and trimming come from the DNA. The table includes 290,000 or so clones, around 90% detected once. The CDR3 consists of 13 residues. Per the germline V gene, CDR1 is SQVTM and CDR2 is ANQGSEA. J gave up 5 bases and V 8 bases, and 10 bases lay outside the gene matches. Residents of 24 US areas, aged about 18 to 95 years, made up the participants. Clinical histories supplied by participants themselves formed the basis of cohort assignment.

The V and J genes are TRBV29-1 and TRBJ1-1, with TRBD1 matching 8 bases. Sequenced input: PBMCs or T cells enriched from blood (not recorded which). This TCR came from a woman aged 18-29 years with acute COVID-19. CDR3 amino acids: CSTGQGRTTEAFF. CDR3 nucleotides: TGCAGCACCGGACAGGGACGGACGACTGAAGCTTTCTTT. Together with reference TRBV29-1 and TRBJ1-1, the CDR3 gives the full variable domain: SAVISQKPSRDICQRGTSLTIQCQVDSQVTMMFWYRQQPGQSLTLIATANQGSEATYESGFVIDKFPISRPNLTFSTLTVSNMSPEDSSIYLCSTGQGRTTEAFFGQGTRLTVV.